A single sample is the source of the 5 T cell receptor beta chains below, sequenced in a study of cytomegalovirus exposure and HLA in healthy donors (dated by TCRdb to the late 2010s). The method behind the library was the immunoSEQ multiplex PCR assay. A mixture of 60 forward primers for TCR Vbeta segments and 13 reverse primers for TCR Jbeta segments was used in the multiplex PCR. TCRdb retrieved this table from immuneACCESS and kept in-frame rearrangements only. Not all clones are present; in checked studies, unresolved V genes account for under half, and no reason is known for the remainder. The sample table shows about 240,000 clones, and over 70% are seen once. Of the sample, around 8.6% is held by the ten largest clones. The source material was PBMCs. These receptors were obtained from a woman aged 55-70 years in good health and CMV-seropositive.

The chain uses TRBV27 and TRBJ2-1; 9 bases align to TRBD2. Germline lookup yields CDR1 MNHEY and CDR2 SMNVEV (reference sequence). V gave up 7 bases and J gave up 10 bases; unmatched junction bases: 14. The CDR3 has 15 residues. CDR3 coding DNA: TGTGCCAGCAATCGACTAGCGGCTGCCTCAACAGAGCAGTTCTTC. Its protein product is CASNRLAAASTEQFF.

CDR3 residues: CASSERGAGFGKLFF. The CDR3 DNA follows: TGTGCCAGCAGCGAGCGGGGCGCAGGCTTCGGAAAACTGTTTTTT. This sequence joins TRBV11-2 and TRBJ1-4, with a weak D call TRBD1 (5 bases). V dropped 5 bases and J dropped 10 bases, with 20 bases sitting between them. CDR3 size: 15 residues. Germline values: CDR1 SGHAT, CDR2 FQNNGV.

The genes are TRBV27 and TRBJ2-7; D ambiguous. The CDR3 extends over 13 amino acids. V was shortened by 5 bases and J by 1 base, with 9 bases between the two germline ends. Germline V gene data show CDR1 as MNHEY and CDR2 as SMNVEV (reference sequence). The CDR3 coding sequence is TGTGCCAGCAGTCCACAGATTTCCTACGAGCAGTACTTC. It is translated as CASSPQISYEQYF.

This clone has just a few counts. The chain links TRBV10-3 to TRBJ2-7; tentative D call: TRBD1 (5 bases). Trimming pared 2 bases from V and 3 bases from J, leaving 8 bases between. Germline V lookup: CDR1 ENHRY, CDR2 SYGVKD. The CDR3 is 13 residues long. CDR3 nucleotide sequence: TGTGCCATCAGTGAGCCAGGGATCTACGAGCAGTACTTC. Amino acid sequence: CAISEPGIYEQYF.

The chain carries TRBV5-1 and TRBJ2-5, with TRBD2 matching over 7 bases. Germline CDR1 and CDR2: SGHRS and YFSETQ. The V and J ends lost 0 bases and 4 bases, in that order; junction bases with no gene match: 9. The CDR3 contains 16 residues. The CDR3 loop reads CASSLAGSPGGETQYF. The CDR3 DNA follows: TGCGCCAGCAGCTTGGCGGGCTCGCCGGGGGGAGAGACCCAGTACTTC.